The sequence of this T cell receptor (beta chain) was determined in a study of OX40 agonist ivuxolimab in advanced cancers. Across the study: Dosing consisted of intravenous ivuxolimab at 0.01 to 10 mg/kg every 2 weeks.

The ends were cut back, 0 bases at V and 2 bases at J, with 9 bases in the middle. Germline V gives CDR1 SGHRS, CDR2 YFSETQ. This CDR3 has 15 residues. This table comes from immunoSEQ multiplex PCR, and its TCRdb copy is limited to in-frame clones, with some not included. The sample has more than 70,000 clones, more than 65% seen once. Specimen: CD4+ or CD8+ T cells sorted from blood, collected in a trial of the OX40 agonist ivuxolimab. V and J are TRBV5-1 and TRBJ1-3; TRBD1 might be the D (6 bases). This TCR came from an adult with an advanced solid tumor such as melanoma, head and neck, liver or kidney cancer. The CDR3 nucleotides read TGCGCCAGCAGCTTGGAGGGGGGTGCTGGAAACACCATATATTTT. It specifies CASSLEGGAGNTIYF.